This record covers a single T cell receptor beta chain. TCRdb's copy holds only in-frame clones and misses some; the assay was immunoSEQ multiplex PCR. Here the sample spans about 74,000 clones, around 84% being singletons. This sample was taken from a study of PD-L1 blockade in urothelial cancer. The length of the CDR3 is 14 residues. Trimming cost V 2 bases and J 4 bases, with 13 bases left between them. The specimen was PBMCs, collected around atezolizumab (anti-PD-L1) treatment. This TCR was recovered from a man in his 70s with urothelial cancer. The chain employs TRBV5-3 and TRBJ2-7; tentatively, D is TRBD1 (5 bases). TRBV5-3 is noted as an ORF with a role that remains uncertain. CDR3 DNA sequence: TGTGCCAGAAGCTTAACAGGTCGGGTGTACGAGCAGTACTTC. This translates into CARSLTGRVYEQYF.